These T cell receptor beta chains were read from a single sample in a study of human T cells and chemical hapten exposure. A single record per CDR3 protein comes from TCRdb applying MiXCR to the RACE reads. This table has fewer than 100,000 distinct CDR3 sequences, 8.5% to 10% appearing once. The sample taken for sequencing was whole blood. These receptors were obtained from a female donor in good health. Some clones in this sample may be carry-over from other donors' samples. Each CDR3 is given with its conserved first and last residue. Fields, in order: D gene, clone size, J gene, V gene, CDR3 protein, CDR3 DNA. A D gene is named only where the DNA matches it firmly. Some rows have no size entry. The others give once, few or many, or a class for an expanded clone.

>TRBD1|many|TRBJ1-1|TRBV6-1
CASSDNRGQGSTEAFF
TGTGCCAGCAGTGACAACCGAGGACAGGGTAGCACTGAAGCTTTCTTT
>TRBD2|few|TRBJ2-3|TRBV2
CASSGLAGEDTQYF
TGTGCCAGCAGCGGACTAGCGGGAGAAGATACGCAGTATTTT
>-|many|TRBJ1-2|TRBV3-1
CASSQGGMEHGYTF
TGTGCCAGCAGCCAAGGGGGGATGGAGCATGGCTACACCTTC
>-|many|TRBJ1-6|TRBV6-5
CASSLVGGNSPLHF
TGTGCCAGCAGCCTCGTTGGGGGCAATTCACCCCTCCACTTT
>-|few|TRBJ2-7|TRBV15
CATRGMGEQYF
TGTGCCACCAGGGGGATGGGCGAGCAGTACTTC
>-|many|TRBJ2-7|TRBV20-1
CSARDRNHYEQYF
TGCAGTGCTAGAGATCGAAACCACTACGAGCAGTACTTC
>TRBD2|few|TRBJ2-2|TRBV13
CASSQLSVLAGATGELFF
TGTGCCAGCAGCCAACTTAGCGTGCTAGCGGGAGCGACCGGGGAGCTGTTTTTT
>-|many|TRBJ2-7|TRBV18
CASSPQVSYEQYF
TGTGCCAGCTCACCACAGGTCTCCTACGAGCAGTACTTC
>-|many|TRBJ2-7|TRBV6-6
CASSSYNYEQYF
TGTGCCAGCAGTTCTTACAACTACGAGCAGTACTTC
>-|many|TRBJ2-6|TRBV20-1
CSARDQGVSQVLTF
TGCAGTGCTAGAGATCAAGGCGTCTCACAAGTCCTGACTTTC
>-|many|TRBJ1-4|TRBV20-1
CSARDPRVGEEKLFF
TGCAGTGCTAGAGATCCCAGGGTGGGTGAGGAAAAACTGTTTTTT
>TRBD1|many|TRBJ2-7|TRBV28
CASRGQSSYEQYF
TGTGCCAGCAGGGGACAGAGCTCCTACGAGCAGTACTTC
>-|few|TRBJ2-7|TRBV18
CASSPLPTTYEQYF
TGTGCCAGCTCACCTTTGCCGACTACCTACGAGCAGTACTTC
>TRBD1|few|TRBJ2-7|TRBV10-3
CAISEDRGPDEQYF
TGTGCCATCAGTGAAGACAGGGGGCCCGACGAGCAGTACTTC
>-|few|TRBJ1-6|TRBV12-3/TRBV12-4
CASSLDPVGNSPLHF
TGTGCCAGCAGTTTAGATCCTGTCGGAAATTCACCCCTCCACTTT
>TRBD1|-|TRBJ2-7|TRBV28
CASVRTGPLYEQYF
TGTGCCAGCGTTCGGACAGGTCCCCTCTACGAGCAGTACTTC
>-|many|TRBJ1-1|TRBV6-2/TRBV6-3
CASSYAGPYDLNTEAFF
TGTGCCAGCAGTTACGCCGGGCCCTACGATTTGAACACTGAAGCTTTCTTT
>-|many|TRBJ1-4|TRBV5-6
CASSLQGHREKLFF
TGTGCCAGCAGCTTGCAGGGTCACAGGGAAAAACTGTTTTTT
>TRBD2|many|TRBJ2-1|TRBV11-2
CASSSQTSGGPLSYNEQFF
TGTGCCAGCAGCTCCCAGACTAGCGGGGGCCCCCTTTCCTACAATGAGCAGTTCTTC
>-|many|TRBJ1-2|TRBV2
CASSEARGSYGYTF
TGTGCCAGCAGTGAAGCGCGAGGAAGCTATGGCTACACCTTC
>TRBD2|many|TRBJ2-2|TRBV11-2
CASSLVVATGGLGELFF
TGTGCCAGCAGCTTAGTAGTGGCGACGGGGGGTCTGGGGGAGCTGTTTTTT
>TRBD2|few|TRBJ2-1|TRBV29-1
CSVELGGGSYNEQFF
TGCAGCGTTGAATTGGGCGGGGGCTCCTACAATGAGCAGTTCTTC
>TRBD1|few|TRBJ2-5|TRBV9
CASSERTGPRQTQYF
TGTGCCAGCAGCGAAAGGACAGGCCCAAGACAGACCCAGTACTTC